This note documents a single T cell receptor beta chain sequence. This entry belongs to a study of T-cell reconstitution after alpha-beta-depleted transplantation in children. Unique molecular identifiers were built into the TCRbeta library. One entry per CDR3 protein results from TCRdb running MiXCR on the PCR reads. This table has some 530,000 distinct CDR3 sequences, under 15% appearing once. The CDR3 runs 13 residues. V lost 5 bases and J lost 8; bases outside the gene matches: 4. Germline V gene sequence: CDR1 SGHVS, CDR2 FNYEAQ. The chain carries TRBV7-6 and TRBJ2-1, with 9 positions matching TRBD1. This receptor was obtained from a human donor who donated a stem cell graft to a child with combined immunodeficiency. This material consisted of PBMCs from the stem cell graft donor, taken from the stem cell graft. The CDR3 DNA follows: TGTGCCAGCAGCGGACAGGGGAGCCATGAGCAGTTCTTC. Encoded protein: CASSGQGSHEQFF.